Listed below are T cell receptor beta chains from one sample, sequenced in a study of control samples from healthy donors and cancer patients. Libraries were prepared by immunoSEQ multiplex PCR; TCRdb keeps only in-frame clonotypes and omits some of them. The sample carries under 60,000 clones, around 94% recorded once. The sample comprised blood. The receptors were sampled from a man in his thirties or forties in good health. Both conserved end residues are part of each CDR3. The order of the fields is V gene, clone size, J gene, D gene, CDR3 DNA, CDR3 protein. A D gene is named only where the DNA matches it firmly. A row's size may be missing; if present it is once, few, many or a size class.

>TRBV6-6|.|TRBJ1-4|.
TGTGCCAGCTCCGACAGTAATGAAAAACTGTTTTTT
CASSDSNEKLFF
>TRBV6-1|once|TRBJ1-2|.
TGTGCCAGCAGTGAGCAGGTTGCAGGGAAAAACTATGGCTACACCTTC
CASSEQVAGKNYGYTF
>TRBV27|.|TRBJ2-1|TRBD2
TGTGCCAGCAGTGCCTCGCGGGGGGAATGGCCCAATGAGCAGTTCTTC
CASSASRGEWPNEQFF
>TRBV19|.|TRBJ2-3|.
TGTGCCAGTAGTAGTCTTTTGGGTACAGATACGCAGTATTTT
CASSSLLGTDTQYF
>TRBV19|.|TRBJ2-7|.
TGTGCCAGTAGTATACAGGGCGGGTCCTACGAGCAGTACTTC
CASSIQGGSYEQYF
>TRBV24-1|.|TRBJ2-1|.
TGTGCCACCAGCGGAATGGGGAATGAGCAGTTCTTC
CATSGMGNEQFF
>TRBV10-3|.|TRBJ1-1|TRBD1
TGTGCCATCAGTGAGTCCTCCCGACAGGGTAGTATGAACACTGAAGCTTTCTTT
CAISESSRQGSMNTEAFF
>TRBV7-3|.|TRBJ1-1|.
TGTGCCAGCAGCCAGGGGTTTAACACTGAAGCTTTCTTT
CASSQGFNTEAFF
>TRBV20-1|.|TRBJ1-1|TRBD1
TGCAGTGCTAGTCAGACAGGGGGCTTTGTCACTGAAGCTTTCTTT
CSASQTGGFVTEAFF
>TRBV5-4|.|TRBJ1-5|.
TGTGCCAGCAGCTTGGGTCAGGGACGGAATCAGCCCCAGCATTTT
CASSLGQGRNQPQHF
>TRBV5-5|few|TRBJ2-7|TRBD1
TGTGCCAGCAGCTTTGCCCAACAGGGGGCTTACGAGCAGTACTTC
CASSFAQQGAYEQYF
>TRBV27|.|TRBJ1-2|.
TGTGCCAGCAGTAAGGGTCAGGGGTATGGCTACACCTTC
CASSKGQGYGYTF
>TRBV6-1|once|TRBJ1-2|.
TGTGCCAGCAGTGACCCGGGACGGAGTTATGGCTACACCTTC
CASSDPGRSYGYTF
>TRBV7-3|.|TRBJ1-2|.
TGTGCCAGCAGCTTAACAGGGGGAGGTGGCTATGGCTACACCTTC
CASSLTGGGGYGYTF
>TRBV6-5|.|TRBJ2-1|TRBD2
TGTGCCAGCAAAGAGCTAGCGGGTTACAATGAGCAGTTCTTC
CASKELAGYNEQFF
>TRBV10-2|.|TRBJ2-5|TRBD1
TGCGCCAGCAGCCCGGGACAGGGAGTAGAGACCCAGTACTTC
CASSPGQGVETQYF
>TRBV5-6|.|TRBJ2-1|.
TGTGCCAGCAGCTTGAGGGTTCTGGCGGGACGCTACAATGAGCAGTTCTTC
CASSLRVLAGRYNEQFF
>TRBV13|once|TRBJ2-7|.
TGTGCCAGCAGCCTCTCCTGGACGCGACACGAGCAGTACTTC
CASSLSWTRHEQYF
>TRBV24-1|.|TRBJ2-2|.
TGTGCCACCAGAACAGCGACCGGGGAGCTGTTTTTT
CATRTATGELFF
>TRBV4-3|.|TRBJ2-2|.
TGCGCCAGCAGCCCCCAGATCCCAGGGGAGCTGTTTTTT
CASSPQIPGELFF
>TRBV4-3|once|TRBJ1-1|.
TGCGCCAGCAGCCAACACCGAACAGGGATGAACACTGAAGCTTTCTTT
CASSQHRTGMNTEAFF
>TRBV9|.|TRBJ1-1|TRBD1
TGTGCCAGCAGCCCCCGACAGGGTTTGAACACTGAAGCTTTCTTT
CASSPRQGLNTEAFF
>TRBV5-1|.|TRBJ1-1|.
TGCGCCAGCAGCTTGGGGTGGAACACTGAAGCTTTCTTT
CASSLGWNTEAFF
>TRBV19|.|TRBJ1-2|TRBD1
TGTGCCAGTAGTGCCACAGGGGCGATCTTATATGGCTACACCTTC
CASSATGAILYGYTF
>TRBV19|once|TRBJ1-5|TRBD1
TGTGCCAGTAGTTGGCGGGACAGGGCCCAGCCCCAGCATTTT
CASSWRDRAQPQHF
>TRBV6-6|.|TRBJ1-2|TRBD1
TGTGCCAGCTCGAAGGGACAGGGAGTCGATGGCTACACCTTC
CASSKGQGVDGYTF
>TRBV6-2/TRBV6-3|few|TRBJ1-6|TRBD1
TGTGCCAGCAGTTACCTGATGGGGACAGGGGGCGAACCCCTCCACTTT
CASSYLMGTGGEPLHF
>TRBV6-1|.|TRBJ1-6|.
TGTGCCAGCAGTGAAGGGACAGTTTGGGCGAATTCACCCCTCCACTTT
CASSEGTVWANSPLHF
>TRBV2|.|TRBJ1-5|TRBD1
TGTGCCAGCAGAGGGGACAGTGTGGGTTCCCAGCATTTT
CASRGDSVGSQHF
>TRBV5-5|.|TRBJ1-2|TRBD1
TGTGCCAGCAGCAAAGCACCGGACAGGGGGGCTAACTATGGCTACACCTTC
CASSKAPDRGANYGYTF
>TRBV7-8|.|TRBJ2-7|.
TGTGCCAGCAGCCCGGCCTACGAGCAGTACTTC
CASSPAYEQYF
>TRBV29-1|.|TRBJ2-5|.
TGCAGCGTTGAAGTCGCAGGGGAGTGGGCAGAGACCCAGTACTTC
CSVEVAGEWAETQYF
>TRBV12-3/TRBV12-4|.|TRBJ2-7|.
TGTGCCAGCGCCAATCGGGTGGACGAGCAGTACTTC
CASANRVDEQYF
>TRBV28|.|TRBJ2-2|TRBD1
TGTGCCAGCAGGGACAGGGGTGTCACCGGGGAGCTGTTTTTT
CASRDRGVTGELFF
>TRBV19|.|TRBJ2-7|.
TGTGCCAGTAGTATAGGGACGGGGGCCTCCTACGAGCAGTACTTC
CASSIGTGASYEQYF
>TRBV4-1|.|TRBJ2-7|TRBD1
TGCGCCAGCAGCCAAGATTGGACAGGGGGAAGTTACGAGCAGTACTTC
CASSQDWTGGSYEQYF